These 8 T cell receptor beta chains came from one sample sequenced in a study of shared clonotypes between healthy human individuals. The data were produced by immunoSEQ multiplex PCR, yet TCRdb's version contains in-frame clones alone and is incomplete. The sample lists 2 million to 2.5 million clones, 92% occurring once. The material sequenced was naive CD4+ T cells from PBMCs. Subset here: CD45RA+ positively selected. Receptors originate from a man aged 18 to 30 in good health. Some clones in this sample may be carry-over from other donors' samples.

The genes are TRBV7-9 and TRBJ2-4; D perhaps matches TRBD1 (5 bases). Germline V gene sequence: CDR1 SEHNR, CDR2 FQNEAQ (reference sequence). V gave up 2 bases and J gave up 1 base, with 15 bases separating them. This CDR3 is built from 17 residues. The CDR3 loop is CASSLFAGPLAKNIQYF. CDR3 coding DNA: TGTGCCAGCAGCTTATTCGCAGGGCCCTTGGCCAAAAACATTCAGTACTTC.

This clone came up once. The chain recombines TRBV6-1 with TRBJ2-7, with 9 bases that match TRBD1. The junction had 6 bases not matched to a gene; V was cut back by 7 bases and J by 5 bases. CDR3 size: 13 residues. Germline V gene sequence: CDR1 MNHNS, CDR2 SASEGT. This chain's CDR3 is CASKRQGGHEQYF. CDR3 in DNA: TGTGCCAGCAAGAGACAGGGGGGTCACGAGCAGTACTTC.

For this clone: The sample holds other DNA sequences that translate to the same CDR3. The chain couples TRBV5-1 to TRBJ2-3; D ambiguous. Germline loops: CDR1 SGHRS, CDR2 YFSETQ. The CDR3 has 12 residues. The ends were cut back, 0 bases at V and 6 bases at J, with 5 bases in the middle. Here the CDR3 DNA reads TGCGCCAGCAGCTTGGTCGGGGATACGCAGTATTTT. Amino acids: CASSLVGDTQYF.

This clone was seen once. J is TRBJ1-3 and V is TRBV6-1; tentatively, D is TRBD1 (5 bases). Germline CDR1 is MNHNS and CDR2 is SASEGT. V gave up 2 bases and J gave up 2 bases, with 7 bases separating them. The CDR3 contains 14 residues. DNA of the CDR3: TGTGCCAGCAGTGAACGGGGCACTGGAAACACCATATATTTT. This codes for CASSERGTGNTIYF.

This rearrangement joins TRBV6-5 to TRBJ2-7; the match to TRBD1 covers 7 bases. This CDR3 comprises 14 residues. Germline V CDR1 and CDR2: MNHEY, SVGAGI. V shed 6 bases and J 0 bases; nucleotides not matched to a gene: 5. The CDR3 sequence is CASSLQGFSYEQYF. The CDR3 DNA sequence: TGTGCCAGCAGCCTACAGGGGTTCTCCTACGAGCAGTACTTC.

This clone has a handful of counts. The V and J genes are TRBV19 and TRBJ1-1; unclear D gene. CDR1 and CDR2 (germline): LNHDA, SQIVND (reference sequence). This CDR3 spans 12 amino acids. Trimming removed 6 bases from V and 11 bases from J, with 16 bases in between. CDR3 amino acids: CASSKDAQVAFF. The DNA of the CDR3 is TGTGCCAGTAGCAAGGACGCGCAGGTGGCTTTCTTT.

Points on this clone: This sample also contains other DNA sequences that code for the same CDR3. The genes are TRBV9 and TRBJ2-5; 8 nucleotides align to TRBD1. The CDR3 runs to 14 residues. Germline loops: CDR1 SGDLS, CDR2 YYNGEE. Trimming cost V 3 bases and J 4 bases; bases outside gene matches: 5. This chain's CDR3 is CASSAQGARETQYF. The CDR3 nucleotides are TGTGCCAGCAGCGCCCAGGGGGCAAGAGAGACCCAGTACTTC.

The CDR3 loop reads CAISESFSGEPYNEQFF. As DNA, the CDR3 is TGTGCCATCAGTGAGTCGTTTAGCGGGGAACCCTACAATGAGCAGTTCTTC. This rearrangement joins TRBV10-3 to TRBJ2-1, with 8 positions matching TRBD2. CDR3 size: 17 residues. J lost 2 bases, V lost 0 bases, and 6 bases had no gene match. The germline V gene has CDR1 ENHRY and CDR2 SYGVKD.